These T cell receptor beta chains were read from a single sample in a study of response to subunit inactivated influenza vaccine. A single record per CDR3 protein comes from TCRdb applying MiXCR to the RT-PCR reads. The sample consists of 400,000 to 650,000 distinct CDR3 sequences, 6% to 9% of them appearing once. The input for sequencing was PBMCs from blood, taken 23 to 25 months after vaccination. Receptor source: a man aged 45 to 75 who received an inactivated influenza vaccine. The CDR3 runs from the conserved cysteine through the conserved F or W. The order of the fields is V gene, D gene, clone size, J gene, CDR3 DNA, CDR3 protein. A D gene is named only where the DNA matches it firmly. Clone sizes are given selectively: once, few, many, or a class where the clone is expanded.

v_call: TRBV5-1
d_call: -
clone_size: many
j_call: TRBJ2-7
cdr3_nt: TGCGCCAGCAGCATGGAGCTCGCGGGCAGCGAGCAGTACTTC
cdr3_aa: CASSMELAGSEQYF

v_call: TRBV25-1
d_call: TRBD1
clone_size: few
j_call: TRBJ1-6
cdr3_nt: TGTGCCAGCAGTGAAATACAGGGGAACAATTCACCCCTCCACTTT
cdr3_aa: CASSEIQGNNSPLHF

v_call: TRBV9
d_call: TRBD2
clone_size: many
j_call: TRBJ2-1
cdr3_nt: TGTGCCAGCAGCGTAGCTCCAGCGGGAGGAGGGGATGAGCAGTTCTTC
cdr3_aa: CASSVAPAGGGDEQFF

v_call: TRBV5-4
d_call: TRBD2
clone_size: few
j_call: TRBJ2-1
cdr3_nt: TGTGCCAGCAGCTCAGCAGGGAGGGGTGAGCAGTTCTTC
cdr3_aa: CASSSAGRGEQFF

v_call: TRBV11-2
d_call: TRBD2
clone_size: few
j_call: TRBJ2-7
cdr3_nt: TGTGCCAGCAGCTTATGGACTAGCGGGAGAGGCGAGCAGTACTTC
cdr3_aa: CASSLWTSGRGEQYF

v_call: TRBV20-1
d_call: TRBD2
clone_size: many
j_call: TRBJ2-5
cdr3_nt: TGCAGTGCTAATAGACTAGCGCAAGAGACCCAGTACTTC
cdr3_aa: CSANRLAQETQYF

v_call: TRBV10-3
d_call: TRBD1
clone_size: many
j_call: TRBJ2-7
cdr3_nt: TGTGCCATCGGGACAGGGAGCCCCGAGCAGTACTTC
cdr3_aa: CAIGTGSPEQYF

v_call: TRBV18
d_call: -
clone_size: many
j_call: TRBJ1-5
cdr3_nt: TGTGCCAGCTCATCTAGGCGAGGCAATCAGCCCCAGCATTTT
cdr3_aa: CASSSRRGNQPQHF

v_call: TRBV12-3/TRBV12-4
d_call: -
clone_size: -
j_call: TRBJ2-1
cdr3_nt: TGTGCCAGCAGTTTAAGTTTAGGCTCGGACAATGAGCAGTTCTTC
cdr3_aa: CASSLSLGSDNEQFF

v_call: TRBV4-1
d_call: TRBD1
clone_size: few
j_call: TRBJ1-6
cdr3_nt: TGCGCCAGCAGCGGAAGAGCAGGGGACAGGGCTTCACCCCTCCACTTT
cdr3_aa: CASSGRAGDRASPLHF

v_call: TRBV15
d_call: -
clone_size: few
j_call: TRBJ1-6
cdr3_nt: TGTGCCACCAGAGCCCGGGAGACCTATAATTCACCCCTCCACTTT
cdr3_aa: CATRARETYNSPLHF

v_call: TRBV6-2/TRBV6-3
d_call: -
clone_size: few
j_call: TRBJ2-7
cdr3_nt: TGTGCCAGCAGCACGGACGGGTATGACCCCTACGAGCAGTACTTC
cdr3_aa: CASSTDGYDPYEQYF

v_call: TRBV5-6
d_call: TRBD1
clone_size: -
j_call: TRBJ2-5
cdr3_nt: TGTGCCAGCAGCTGGGACAGGGGGCAAGAGACCCAGTACTTC
cdr3_aa: CASSWDRGQETQYF

v_call: TRBV10-3
d_call: -
clone_size: -
j_call: TRBJ2-3
cdr3_nt: TGTGCCATCAGTGTTTTAGCGTGGGGCCAAGATACGCAGTATTTT
cdr3_aa: CAISVLAWGQDTQYF

v_call: TRBV29-1
d_call: -
clone_size: -
j_call: TRBJ1-4
cdr3_nt: TGCAGCTCCCGGGACCATAGTGGAAAACTGTTTTTT
cdr3_aa: CSSRDHSGKLFF

v_call: TRBV4-3
d_call: TRBD1
clone_size: many
j_call: TRBJ2-1
cdr3_nt: TGCGCCAGCAGCCAAGACAGGGGGCTCTACAATGAGCAGTTCTTC
cdr3_aa: CASSQDRGLYNEQFF

v_call: TRBV6-1
d_call: -
clone_size: many
j_call: TRBJ2-1
cdr3_nt: TGTGCCAGCAGTGAACAGGGCAATGAGCAGTTCTTC
cdr3_aa: CASSEQGNEQFF

v_call: TRBV9
d_call: -
clone_size: few
j_call: TRBJ2-1
cdr3_nt: TGTGCCAGCAGTCGAGGCAGTGGGGACGGTGTGAGACTCAATGAGCAGTTCTTC
cdr3_aa: CASSRGSGDGVRLNEQFF

v_call: TRBV27
d_call: -
clone_size: many
j_call: TRBJ2-3
cdr3_nt: TGTGCCAGCAGTTTGGGAGCGGCAGGTACGCAGTATTTT
cdr3_aa: CASSLGAAGTQYF

v_call: TRBV5-1
d_call: -
clone_size: many
j_call: TRBJ1-1
cdr3_nt: TGCGCCAGCAGCTTGGGTTATGGGAACACTGAAGCTTTCTTT
cdr3_aa: CASSLGYGNTEAFF

v_call: TRBV4-2
d_call: TRBD2
clone_size: many
j_call: TRBJ2-1
cdr3_nt: TGTGCCAGCAGCCAAACATTCGGGACTAGCTTTAATGAGCAGTTCTTC
cdr3_aa: CASSQTFGTSFNEQFF

v_call: TRBV28
d_call: -
clone_size: many
j_call: TRBJ2-5
cdr3_nt: TGTGCCAGCAGTTTACAGGGGGGTGGGGAGACCCAGTACTTC
cdr3_aa: CASSLQGGGETQYF

v_call: TRBV27
d_call: -
clone_size: -
j_call: TRBJ2-3
cdr3_nt: TGTGCCAGCAGGCGGGACTGGGGGGCGTGGATGCAGTATTTT
cdr3_aa: CASRRDWGAWMQYF

v_call: TRBV3-1
d_call: -
clone_size: few
j_call: TRBJ1-1
cdr3_nt: TGTGCCAGCAGCCACCTGGCCGCATTGAACACTGAAGCTTTCTTT
cdr3_aa: CASSHLAALNTEAFF

v_call: TRBV15
d_call: TRBD1
clone_size: -
j_call: TRBJ1-1
cdr3_nt: TGTGCCACCAGCAGGACTCGGGACAGGGCGAACACTGAAGCTTTCTTT
cdr3_aa: CATSRTRDRANTEAFF

v_call: TRBV4-3
d_call: TRBD1
clone_size: -
j_call: TRBJ1-1
cdr3_nt: TGCGCCAGCAGCCAGAGGACAGGGGACACTGAAGCTTTCTTT
cdr3_aa: CASSQRTGDTEAFF

v_call: TRBV6-5
d_call: -
clone_size: -
j_call: TRBJ1-2
cdr3_nt: TGTGCCAGCAGTTACGGGGTTTCCGTCACCTATGGCTACACCTTC
cdr3_aa: CASSYGVSVTYGYTF

v_call: TRBV12-3/TRBV12-4
d_call: -
clone_size: many
j_call: TRBJ1-1
cdr3_nt: TGTGCCAGCACCCCCGGGACAACAAAGGCTTTCTTT
cdr3_aa: CASTPGTTKAFF

v_call: TRBV10-2
d_call: -
clone_size: few
j_call: TRBJ2-5
cdr3_nt: TGCGCCAGCAGTGAAGGCAGAGAAGAGACCCAGTACTTC
cdr3_aa: CASSEGREETQYF

v_call: TRBV20-1
d_call: -
clone_size: many
j_call: TRBJ2-3
cdr3_nt: TGCAGTGCTGGGGGCCGGGGTGCGACTGCAGATACGCAGTATTTT
cdr3_aa: CSAGGRGATADTQYF

v_call: TRBV6-2/TRBV6-3
d_call: TRBD2
clone_size: few
j_call: TRBJ2-3
cdr3_nt: TGTGCCAGCCTGAGCGGGAGAGGGACAGATACGCAGTATTTT
cdr3_aa: CASLSGRGTDTQYF

v_call: TRBV20-1
d_call: -
clone_size: many
j_call: TRBJ1-6
cdr3_nt: TGCAGTGGGGCTTCCGGACACCTGAATTCACCCCTCCACTTT
cdr3_aa: CSGASGHLNSPLHF

v_call: TRBV11-2
d_call: TRBD2
clone_size: few
j_call: TRBJ2-5
cdr3_nt: TGTGCCAGCAGCTCGGGAGCGGGGGCGGGAGAGACCCAGTACTTC
cdr3_aa: CASSSGAGAGETQYF

v_call: TRBV7-2
d_call: TRBD1
clone_size: once
j_call: TRBJ2-3
cdr3_nt: TGTGCCAGCAGCTTACACGGGACAGCCACAGATACGCAGTATTTT
cdr3_aa: CASSLHGTATDTQYF

v_call: TRBV10-3
d_call: -
clone_size: many
j_call: TRBJ1-5
cdr3_nt: TGTGCCATCAGTGATCCAGGGAATCAGCCCCAGCATTTT
cdr3_aa: CAISDPGNQPQHF

v_call: TRBV7-2
d_call: -
clone_size: -
j_call: TRBJ1-6
cdr3_nt: TGTGCCAGCAGCTTCACGGGGAGAGATAATTCACCCCTCCACTTT
cdr3_aa: CASSFTGRDNSPLHF

v_call: TRBV7-2
d_call: -
clone_size: many
j_call: TRBJ2-7
cdr3_nt: TGTGCCAGCAGCTTAACAGATTTCCACGAGCAGTACTTC
cdr3_aa: CASSLTDFHEQYF

v_call: TRBV20-1
d_call: -
clone_size: few
j_call: TRBJ1-1
cdr3_nt: TGCAGTGCTAGTGTGACAGGCCCTGAAGCTTTCTTT
cdr3_aa: CSASVTGPEAFF

v_call: TRBV30
d_call: -
clone_size: -
j_call: TRBJ2-6
cdr3_nt: TGTGCCTGGAGGACTTCCAACGTCCTGACTTTC
cdr3_aa: CAWRTSNVLTF

v_call: TRBV3-1
d_call: -
clone_size: -
j_call: TRBJ2-1
cdr3_nt: TGTGCCAGCAGCCAAGGACTCCCGCCGAGTGAGCAGTTCTTC
cdr3_aa: CASSQGLPPSEQFF

v_call: TRBV29-1
d_call: TRBD1
clone_size: many
j_call: TRBJ1-2
cdr3_nt: TGCAGCGTTGAACCGGGACAGGGATATGGCTACACCTTC
cdr3_aa: CSVEPGQGYGYTF

v_call: TRBV5-4
d_call: TRBD2
clone_size: few
j_call: TRBJ2-5
cdr3_nt: TGTGCCAGCAGCTACACCGGGACTAGCAGTGAGACCCAGTACTTC
cdr3_aa: CASSYTGTSSETQYF

v_call: TRBV5-4
d_call: TRBD2
clone_size: many
j_call: TRBJ2-5
cdr3_nt: TGTGCCAGCAGCCCATTAGCGGGAGAAGAGACCCAGTACTTC
cdr3_aa: CASSPLAGEETQYF

v_call: TRBV5-4
d_call: -
clone_size: once
j_call: TRBJ2-1
cdr3_nt: TGTGCCAGCAGCTTGTTACAGGGCTCCTACAATGAGCAGTTATTC
cdr3_aa: CASSLLQGSYNEQLF

v_call: TRBV20-1
d_call: TRBD1
clone_size: -
j_call: TRBJ1-1
cdr3_nt: TGCAGTGCTAACGCAGGGGGGGACACTGAAGCTTTCTTT
cdr3_aa: CSANAGGDTEAFF

v_call: TRBV28
d_call: -
clone_size: few
j_call: TRBJ2-1
cdr3_nt: TGTGCCAGCAGTCTTCCCGGGACCGACTCTCTCCATGAGCAGTTCTTC
cdr3_aa: CASSLPGTDSLHEQFF

v_call: TRBV7-8
d_call: TRBD2
clone_size: few
j_call: TRBJ2-3
cdr3_nt: TGTGCCAGCAGCTTATACTCGTGGGGGGGTTCTGGCACAGATACGCAGTATTTT
cdr3_aa: CASSLYSWGGSGTDTQYF

v_call: TRBV4-2
d_call: TRBD1
clone_size: -
j_call: TRBJ1-6
cdr3_nt: TGTGCCAGCAGACGGGACAGGGGGCTAATTTCACCCCTCCACTTT
cdr3_aa: CASRRDRGLISPLHF

v_call: TRBV5-1
d_call: TRBD1
clone_size: few
j_call: TRBJ2-7
cdr3_nt: TGCGCCAGCAGCGGTGGACAGGGTTTCGAGCAGTACTTC
cdr3_aa: CASSGGQGFEQYF

v_call: TRBV9
d_call: -
clone_size: few
j_call: TRBJ2-5
cdr3_nt: TGTGCCAGCAGCGTAGGGAGGTGGGAGCGGAGTTATCAAGAGACCCAGTACTTC
cdr3_aa: CASSVGRWERSYQETQYF

v_call: TRBV20-1
d_call: -
clone_size: few
j_call: TRBJ2-5
cdr3_nt: TGCAGTGCTGGCCGGCCCCAGTACTTC
cdr3_aa: CSAGRPQYF

v_call: TRBV20-1
d_call: -
clone_size: -
j_call: TRBJ2-3
cdr3_nt: TGCAGTGCTAGGGGGACTGGAACTAGCACAGATACGCAGTATTTT
cdr3_aa: CSARGTGTSTDTQYF

v_call: TRBV20-1
d_call: TRBD2
clone_size: many
j_call: TRBJ2-1
cdr3_nt: TGCAGTGCTAGAGGAGGACGGGGGGGCAGTTACAATGAGCAGTTCTTC
cdr3_aa: CSARGGRGGSYNEQFF

v_call: TRBV20-1
d_call: -
clone_size: -
j_call: TRBJ2-5
cdr3_nt: TGCAGTGCGGGGTACTTGGGGACCCAGTACTTC
cdr3_aa: CSAGYLGTQYF

v_call: TRBV5-1
d_call: -
clone_size: many
j_call: TRBJ1-1
cdr3_nt: TGCGCCAGCAGCTTGGCGAGTGAAGCTTTCTTT
cdr3_aa: CASSLASEAFF

v_call: TRBV27
d_call: -
clone_size: few
j_call: TRBJ1-2
cdr3_nt: TGTGCCAGCAGCACGACAGTAGTGAATGGCTACACCTTC
cdr3_aa: CASSTTVVNGYTF

v_call: TRBV5-5
d_call: TRBD1
clone_size: many
j_call: TRBJ2-4
cdr3_nt: TGTGCCAGCAGCTTGGTACTCGGGACAGGGATCAAAAACATTCAGTACTTC
cdr3_aa: CASSLVLGTGIKNIQYF

v_call: TRBV30
d_call: TRBD2
clone_size: few
j_call: TRBJ2-1
cdr3_nt: TGTGCCTGGAGTGTAATTGGTAGCGGGGCTTACAATGAGCAGTTCTTC
cdr3_aa: CAWSVIGSGAYNEQFF

v_call: TRBV9
d_call: TRBD1
clone_size: many
j_call: TRBJ1-1
cdr3_nt: TGTGCCAGCAGCGCTCACACAATTCCCCAGGGGGAAGGCACTGAAGCTTTCTTT
cdr3_aa: CASSAHTIPQGEGTEAFF